The sequence of this TCR beta chain was determined in a study of response to subunit inactivated influenza vaccine. General study results and limits: Authors suggested that a seasonal influenza vaccination recruits few new T cells each time.

Worth noting for this clonotype: The antigen is undetermined.

TCRdb itself ran the RT-PCR reads through MiXCR, one entry per CDR3 protein. The sample lists about 190,000 distinct CDR3 sequences, 14% occurring once. This clonotype was sampled from a man aged 45-65 years who received an inactivated influenza vaccine. This material consisted of CD8+ T cells sorted from PBMCs, taken around 5 days after vaccination.

DNA of the CDR3: TGTGCCATCAGTGAGACTCCCGGGGAGCTGTTTTTT. The encoded protein is CAISETPGELFF. The V and J genes are TRBV10-3 and TRBJ2-2; D not resolved. The CDR3 loop spans 12 amino acids. V lost 2 bases and J lost 6, with 4 bases in between. Per germline, CDR1 ENHRY and CDR2 SYGVKD.